The clone carrying this TCR beta chain showed up many times. What it binds is not known. The data were obtained in a study of naive and memory T cell subsets. The germline V and J ends were trimmed by 3 bases and 5 bases, with 14 bases remaining between them. This CDR3 has 14 residues. Germline V gene data show CDR1 as SGHVS and CDR2 as FQNEAQ. Study outcomes and limitations: The RNA method is potentially sensitive to activation and differentiation changes.

An oligonucleotide containing a UMI was ligated to the 3' end of TCR cDNA. RNA was extracted from over 2 ml of whole blood of healthy adults. Cells were not sorted; total RNA input targeted about 1 to 1000 ng. Ligated cDNA underwent four rounds of PCR with nested alpha and beta constant region primers and SP2. Reverse transcription of blood and skin TCR RNA was primed at alpha and beta constant regions. In TCRdb, the 5' RACE reads were re-called with MiXCR into one record per CDR3 protein. The sample includes approximately 52,000 distinct CDR3 sequences, about 4.8% of them seen just once. This chain connects TRBV7-8 to TRBJ2-7; D is possibly TRBD1 or TRBD2 (5 bases each). The receptor was derived from a female donor in good health. As DNA, the CDR3 is TGTGCCAGCAGCTTTCCGGGACCGCTGGACGAGCAGTACTTC. Its protein product is CASSFPGPLDEQYF.